Shown below are 21 T cell receptor beta chains from a single sample sequenced in a study of cytomegalovirus exposure and HLA in healthy donors (dated by TCRdb to 2015 to 2018). Library preparation was by the immunoSEQ multiplex PCR assay. A mixture of 60 forward primers for TCR Vbeta segments and 13 reverse primers for TCR Jbeta segments was used in the multiplex PCR. TCRdb carries this immuneACCESS record with in-frame sequences only. Its versions omit some clonotypes, under half of them owing to an unresolved V gene in the studies checked, with the rest unexplained. The sample contains over 200,000 clones, about 72% of them found a single time. In total, the top ten clones hold 3% to 4% of the sample. Input material: PBMCs. Source of these receptors: a male donor in good health and CMV-seronegative.

The V call is TRBV7-6, the J call TRBJ2-3; D is possibly TRBD1 (6 bases). The CDR3 runs to 17 residues. Germline loops: CDR1 SGHVS, CDR2 FNYEAQ. The V end lost 4 bases, the J end lost 1 base, and 18 bases lay between the germline ends. The CDR3 coding sequence is TGTGCCAGCAGCTCTATTTCAGGGGCCCAGGGCACAGATACGCAGTATTTT. Residues: CASSSISGAQGTDTQYF.

V gene TRBV19 combines with J gene TRBJ1-5, with 7 bases lining up with TRBD1. CDR1 and CDR2 from the germline V gene are LNHDA and SQIVND (reference sequence). V lost 3 bases and J lost 8; bases outside the gene matches: 10. The CDR3 length is 15 residues. For the CDR3, the DNA is TGTGCCAGTAGTATGACAGGGAGCGAAGGGGAGCCCCAGCATTTT. This translates into CASSMTGSEGEPQHF. The full variable domain, its missing parts supplied by reference TRBV19 and TRBJ1-5, is DGGITQSPKYLFRKEGQNVTLSCEQNLNHDAMYWYRQDPGQGLRLIYYSQIVNDFQKGDIAEGYSVSREKKESFPLTVTSAQKNPTAFYLCASSMTGSEGEPQHFGDGTRLSIL.

The chain recombines TRBV21-1 with TRBJ1-5; the table's D call, TRBD1, was not checked against the DNA. TRBV21-1 is recorded as a pseudogene. The CDR3 extends over 19 amino acids. CDR3 nucleotides: TGTGCCAGCAGAAACGGAGACAGGGGAAGGTGGGACGGCAATCAGCCCCAGCATTTT. It yields the protein CASRNGDRGRWDGNQPQHF.

The chain links TRBV5-1 to TRBJ1-1; TRBD1 is a possible D gene (6 bases). V was trimmed by 5 bases and J by 1 base, leaving 12 bases between them. Germline assignment: CDR1 SGHRS and CDR2 YFSETQ. The CDR3 loop spans 14 amino acids. The CDR3 DNA sequence: TGCGCCAGCAGACCGGGACAATCGAACACTGAAGCTTTCTTT. As protein: CASRPGQSNTEAFF.

CDR3 nucleotides: TGTGCCAGCAGCTTCGCGGCAGATACGCAGTATTTT. Protein product: CASSFAADTQYF. The V call is TRBV5-6, the J call TRBJ2-3; D unresolved. Germline-derived CDR1 and CDR2 are SGHDT and YYEEEE. This CDR3 contains 12 residues. With 2 bases removed from V and 4 bases from J, the gap between germline ends came to 5 bases.

The gene calls are TRBV10-2 and TRBJ2-7; TRBD2 agrees at 14 bases. Per the germline V gene, CDR1 is WSHSY and CDR2 is SAAADI. The CDR3 extends over 18 amino acids. Trimming at V came to 4 bases and at J to 7 bases, leaving 15 bases not matched to a gene. The CDR3 DNA is TGCGCCAGCAGTGGGACGACTAGCGGGAGGGCCAGGGGGAAAGAGCAGTACTTC. It yields the protein CASSGTTSGRARGKEQYF.

On this clone itself: The identical CDR3 is also encoded by other nucleotide sequences in the sample. The chain carries TRBV4-1 and TRBJ2-7; the match to TRBD2 covers 8 bases. J gave up 2 bases and V 0 bases, and 3 bases lay outside the gene matches. This CDR3 is built from 15 residues. Per the germline V gene, CDR1 is MGHRA and CDR2 is YSYEKL. The chain's CDR3 is CASSQDAGGPYEQYF. CDR3 DNA sequence: TGCGCCAGCAGCCAAGATGCGGGAGGACCCTACGAGCAGTACTTC.

The genes are TRBV5-1 and TRBJ2-3; D is ambiguous. The V end lost 0 bases, the J end lost 0 bases, and 8 bases lay between the germline ends. CDR1 is SGHRS and CDR2 is YFSETQ in the germline V gene. This CDR3 is built from 15 residues. CDR3 in DNA: TGCGCCAGCAGCTTGGAATTAGTTAGCACAGATACGCAGTATTTT. Translated, it gives CASSLELVSTDTQYF.

The J gene is TRBJ2-5, the V gene TRBV6-1, with 8 bases lining up with TRBD2. TRBJ2-7 explains the end of the DNA better; the J call may be wrong. Germline lookup yields CDR1 MNHNS and CDR2 SASEGT. CDR3 length equals 15 residues. The CDR3 DNA sequence: TGTGCCAGCAGTGAAGGCGCGGGGGGTTACTACGAGCAGTACTTC. It specifies CASSEGAGGYYEQYF.

V is TRBV6-5 and J is TRBJ1-5, with TRBD1 identical over 8 bases. V gave up 6 bases and J gave up 7 bases; unmatched junction bases: 5. Germline V gene sequence: CDR1 MNHEY, CDR2 SVGAGI. This CDR3 contains 13 residues. The CDR3 here is CASRGQVGQPQHF. Here the CDR3 DNA reads TGTGCCAGCAGGGGACAGGTGGGGCAGCCCCAGCATTTT.

This clone was observed a few times. This rearrangement joins TRBV2 to TRBJ1-1; perhaps TRBD1 as D (6 bases). CDR3 size: 16 residues. Trimming pared 5 bases from V and 1 base from J, leaving 17 bases between. Germline values: CDR1 SNHLY, CDR2 FYNNEI. The CDR3 protein is CASSPRYLTGNTEAFF. CDR3 nucleotides: TGTGCCAGCAGTCCACGATATTTGACAGGGAACACTGAAGCTTTCTTT.

The V call is TRBV6-5, the J call TRBJ1-6; D might be TRBD1 (5 bases). This CDR3 is built from 16 residues. V lost 0 bases and J 7 bases, leaving 13 bases between the germline ends. Germline assignment: CDR1 MNHEY and CDR2 SVGAGI. The CDR3 spells CASSYSFSQANSPLHF. In DNA, the CDR3 is TGTGCCAGCAGTTACTCGTTTTCACAGGCGAATTCACCCCTCCACTTT.

The rearrangement joins TRBV30 to TRBJ2-1; possible D gene TRBD2, 5 bases. The ends were cut back, 2 bases at V and 6 bases at J, with 11 bases in the middle. In germline, CDR1 is GTSNPN, CDR2 SVGIG (reference sequence). The CDR3 loop spans 13 amino acids. CDR3 nucleotides: TGTGCCTGGAGTCTAGCCCAACCCAATGAGCAGTTCTTC. It encodes CAWSLAQPNEQFF.

This rearrangement joins TRBV19 to TRBJ1-5; TRBD1 aligns across 10 bases. J lost 7 bases, V lost 1 base, and 4 bases had no gene match. Germline lookup yields CDR1 LNHDA and CDR2 SQIVND (reference sequence). CDR3 size: 15 residues. CDR3 nucleotide sequence: TGTGCCAGTAGTATAGCCAAGGACAGGGGGCAGCCCCAGCATTTT. Protein product: CASSIAKDRGQPQHF.

The CDR3 here is CASSYSMAENTGELFF. CDR3 coding DNA: TGTGCCAGCAGTTACTCTATGGCAGAGAACACCGGGGAGCTGTTTTTT. The chain links TRBV6-5 to TRBJ2-2; D gene uncertain. The germline V gene encodes CDR1 MNHEY and CDR2 SVGAGI. V was shortened by 0 bases and J by 1 base, with 9 bases between the two germline ends. The CDR3 spans 16 residues.

V and J are TRBV19 and TRBJ1-5, with 9 bases identical to TRBD1. CDR1 and CDR2 from the germline V gene are LNHDA and SQIVND (reference sequence). This CDR3 has 19 amino acids. The ends lost 5 bases at V and 0 bases at J; junction bases unmatched: 14. The CDR3 bases are TGTGCCAGTAGTGTTCGTTCCGGGACAGGGACTTATAGCAATCAGCCCCAGCATTTT. Its translation is CASSVRSGTGTYSNQPQHF.

V gene TRBV5-6 combines with J gene TRBJ2-1; a weak D match, TRBD2 (5 bases). The CDR3 contains 15 residues. CDR1 is SGHDT and CDR2 is YYEEEE in the germline V gene. The ends were cut back, 2 bases at V and 2 bases at J, with 11 bases in the middle. CDR3 protein: CASSLSGFAYNEQFF. CDR3 bases: TGTGCCAGCAGCTTATCGGGATTTGCCTACAATGAGCAGTTCTTC. Complete variable domain (other parts from reference TRBV5-6 and TRBJ2-1): DAGVTQSPTHLIKTRGQQVTLRCSPKSGHDTVSWYQQALGQGPQFIFQYYEEEERQRGNFPDRFSGHQFPNYSSELNVNALLLGDSALYLCASSLSGFAYNEQFFGPGTRLTVL.

The V call is TRBV5-1, the J call TRBJ2-3, with TRBD2 matching 8 bases. The CDR3 length is 16 residues. J gave up 2 bases and V 3 bases, and 8 bases lay outside the gene matches. Germline CDR1 and CDR2: SGHRS and YFSETQ. Written as DNA, the CDR3 is TGCGCCAGCAGCTCCCCGGGTAGCGGGAACACAGATACGCAGTATTTT. Protein sequence: CASSSPGSGNTDTQYF.

The chain recombines TRBV2 with TRBJ2-7, with a weak D call TRBD1 (6 bases). The CDR3 runs to 13 residues. Germline V gene sequence: CDR1 SNHLY, CDR2 FYNNEI. Trimming shortened V by 3 bases and J by 3 bases, and 9 bases separated the two germline ends. The CDR3 sequence is CASSDHRDYEQYF. In nucleotides, the CDR3 is TGTGCCAGCAGTGATCACAGGGACTACGAGCAGTACTTC.

The chain links TRBV29-1 to TRBJ1-1; D unclear. V lost 5 bases, J lost 5 bases, and 12 bases lay in between. CDR3 size: 12 residues. Germline loops: CDR1 SQVTM, CDR2 ANQGSEA. As DNA, the CDR3 is TGCAGCGTTTTGGCGATGGAGACTGAAGCTTTCTTT. Protein product: CSVLAMETEAFF.

This sequence joins TRBV6-5 and TRBJ2-5, with D perhaps TRBD1 (5 bases). Germline CDR1 is MNHEY and CDR2 is SVGAGI. V shed 5 bases and J shed 1 base, with 11 bases lying between them. This CDR3 is 14 amino acids long. This CDR3 is CASSPDRSQETQYF. In nucleotides, the CDR3 is TGTGCCAGCAGTCCCGACAGATCCCAAGAGACCCAGTACTTC.